This T cell receptor (beta chain) comes out of a study of cytomegalovirus exposure and HLA in healthy donors. PCR involved 60 Vbeta and 13 Jbeta primers. The method was immunoSEQ multiplex PCR; TCRdb's version includes in-frame clones alone and lacks a portion of them. The repertoire includes over 75,000 clones, over 8% of them detected once, and roughly 4.7% sits in the top ten. Specimen: PBMCs. The TCR originated in a man in his forties or fifties in good health and CMV-seropositive.

The DNA for the CDR3 is TGTGCCAGCAGCTTTCAGGGCGAAGCCTATGGCTACACCTTC. Encoded protein: CASSFQGEAYGYTF. This chain joins TRBV7-9 and TRBJ1-2; a weak D match, TRBD1 (5 bases). The CDR3 is 14 residues long. Per germline, CDR1 SEHNR and CDR2 FQNEAQ (reference sequence). V was cut by 3 bases and J by 4 bases, with 12 bases left in between.